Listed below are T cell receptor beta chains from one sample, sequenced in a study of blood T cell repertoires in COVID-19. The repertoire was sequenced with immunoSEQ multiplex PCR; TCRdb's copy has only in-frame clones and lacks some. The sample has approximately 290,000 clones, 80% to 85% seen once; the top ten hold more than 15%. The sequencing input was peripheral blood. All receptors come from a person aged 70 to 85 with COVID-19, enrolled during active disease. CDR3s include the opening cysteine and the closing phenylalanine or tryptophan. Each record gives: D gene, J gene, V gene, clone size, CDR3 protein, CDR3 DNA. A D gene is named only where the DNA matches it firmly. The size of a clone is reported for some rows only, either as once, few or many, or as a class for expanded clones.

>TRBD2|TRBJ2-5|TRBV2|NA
CATLLGGGRQETQYF
TGTGCCACTCTACTTGGCGGGGGGCGACAAGAGACCCAGTACTTC
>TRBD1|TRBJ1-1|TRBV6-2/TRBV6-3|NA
CASSHWTGPGHTEAFF
TGTGCCAGCAGTCACTGGACAGGACCCGGGCACACTGAAGCTTTCTTT
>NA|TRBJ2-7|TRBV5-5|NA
CASSSLLSYEQYF
TGTGCCAGCAGCTCATTACTTAGCTACGAGCAGTACTTC
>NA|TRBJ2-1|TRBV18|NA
CASSPVPKSSYNEQFF
TGTGCCAGCTCACCGGTCCCTAAGAGCTCCTACAATGAGCAGTTCTTC
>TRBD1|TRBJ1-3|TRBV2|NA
CASTWDRMTGTRSGNTIYF
TGTGCCAGCACTTGGGACCGGATGACAGGGACCCGGTCTGGAAACACCATATATTTT
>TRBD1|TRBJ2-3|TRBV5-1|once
CASSFGQGRQYF
TGCGCCAGCAGCTTCGGACAGGGTCGGCAGTATTTT
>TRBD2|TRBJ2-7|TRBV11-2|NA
CASSTSGRSYEQYF
TGTGCCAGCAGTACTAGCGGGCGATCCTACGAGCAGTACTTC
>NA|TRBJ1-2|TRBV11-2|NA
CASSLVDSYGYTF
TGTGCCAGCAGCTTAGTGGACAGCTATGGCTACACCTTC
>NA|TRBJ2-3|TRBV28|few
CASCPGVTDTQYF
TGTGCCAGTTGTCCAGGGGTCACAGATACGCAGTATTTT
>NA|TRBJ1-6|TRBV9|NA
CASSAEAGVESGNSPLHF
TGTGCCAGCAGCGCAGAAGCAGGGGTGGAGTCTGGGAATTCACCCCTCCACTTT
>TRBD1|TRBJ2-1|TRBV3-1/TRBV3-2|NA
CASSQVKGGLGNEQFF
TGTGCCAGCAGCCAAGTGAAAGGGGGCTTGGGGAATGAGCAGTTCTTC
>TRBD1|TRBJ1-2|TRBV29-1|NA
CSVGGPGTGNGYTF
TGCAGCGTTGGGGGACCCGGGACAGGGAATGGCTACACCTTC
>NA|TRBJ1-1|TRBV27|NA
CASSLAGNTEAFF
TGTGCCAGCAGTTTAGCCGGGAACACTGAAGCTTTCTTT
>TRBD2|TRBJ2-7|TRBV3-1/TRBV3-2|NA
CASSQELVSGRAYEQYF
TGTGCCAGCAGCCAAGAGTTGGTCAGCGGGAGGGCGTACGAGCAGTACTTC
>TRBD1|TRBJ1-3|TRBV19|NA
CASTRRQGSGNTIYF
TGTGCCAGTACCCGAAGACAGGGCTCTGGAAACACCATATATTTT
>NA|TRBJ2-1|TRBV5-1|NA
CASSLLGWLANGNEQFF
TGCGCCAGCAGCTTGTTAGGTTGGCTAGCGAATGGTAATGAGCAGTTCTTC
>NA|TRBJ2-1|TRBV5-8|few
CASSLPAGTPKGNEQFF
TGTGCCAGCAGCTTACCAGCCGGGACTCCAAAAGGGAATGAGCAGTTCTTC
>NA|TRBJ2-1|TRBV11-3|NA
CASSRGYNEQFF
TGTGCCAGCAGCAGGGGTTACAATGAGCAGTTCTTC
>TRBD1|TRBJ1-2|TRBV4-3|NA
CASSPQTGTGMHYGYTF
TGCGCCAGCAGCCCACAAACCGGGACAGGAATGCACTATGGCTACACCTTC